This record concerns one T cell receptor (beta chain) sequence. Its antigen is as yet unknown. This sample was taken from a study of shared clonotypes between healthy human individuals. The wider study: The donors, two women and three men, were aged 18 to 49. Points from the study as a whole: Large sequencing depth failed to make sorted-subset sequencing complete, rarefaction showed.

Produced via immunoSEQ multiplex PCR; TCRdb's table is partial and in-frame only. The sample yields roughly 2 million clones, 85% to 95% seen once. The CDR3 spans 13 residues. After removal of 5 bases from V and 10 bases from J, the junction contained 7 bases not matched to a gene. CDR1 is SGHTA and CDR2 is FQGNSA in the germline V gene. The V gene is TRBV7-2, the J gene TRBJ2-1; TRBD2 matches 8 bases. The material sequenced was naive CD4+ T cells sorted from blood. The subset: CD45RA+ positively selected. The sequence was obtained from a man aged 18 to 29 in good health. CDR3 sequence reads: CASSRGLAGEQFF. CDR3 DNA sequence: TGTGCCAGCAGCCGGGGGCTAGCGGGCGAGCAGTTCTTC. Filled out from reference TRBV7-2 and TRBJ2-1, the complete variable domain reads GAGVSQSPSNKVTEKGKDVELRCDPISGHTALYWYRQSLGQGLEFLIYFQGNSAPDKSGLPSDRFSAERTGGSVSTLTIQRTQQEDSAVYLCASSRGLAGEQFFGPGTRLTVL.